One sample yielded the 24 T cell receptor beta chains listed below, sequenced in a study of blood T cell repertoires in COVID-19. Clones were sequenced by immunoSEQ multiplex PCR, and TCRdb holds only the in-frame ones, with some missing. This table holds 200,000 to 300,000 clones, around 90% found once. The sample taken for sequencing was PBMCs or T cells enriched from blood (not recorded which). Receptor source: a middle-aged man who had been exposed to COVID-19.

The chain joins TRBV11-2 to TRBJ1-1; the D is unclear. The V gene lost 5 bases and the J gene lost 7 bases, with 17 bases spanning the gap. Germline CDR1 SGHAT, CDR2 FQNNGV. This CDR3 has 14 residues. The CDR3 sequence: CASSRPQNRYEAFF. The CDR3 nucleotides are TGTGCCAGCAGCCGTCCCCAGAACAGATATGAAGCTTTCTTT.

The V and J genes are TRBV12-3 or TRBV12-4 and TRBJ1-1; tentative D call: TRBD1 (6 bases). The V end lost 6 bases, the J end lost 5 bases, and 13 bases lay between the germline ends. The CDR3 has 13 residues. The CDR3 loop is CASSPTGHTEAFF. CDR3 in DNA: TGTGCCAGCAGCCCAACAGGGCATACTGAAGCTTTCTTT.

In this sample, this clone turned up once. The genes are TRBV19 and TRBJ2-7, with D possibly TRBD1 on 6 matching bases. Germline V CDR1 and CDR2: LNHDA, SQIVND (reference sequence). The CDR3 sequence is 14 residues long. Trimming stripped 3 bases from V and 0 bases from J, with 9 bases between. The DNA of the CDR3 is TGTGCCAGTAGTATCCAGGGGACCTCCTACGAGCAGTACTTC. This codes for CASSIQGTSYEQYF.

J is TRBJ1-3 and V is TRBV2; possibly TRBD1 for D (6 bases). V shed 3 bases and J shed 4 bases, with 10 bases lying between them. The CDR3 has 14 residues. Germline V gene lookup returns CDR1 SNHLY and CDR2 FYNNEI. The CDR3 loop reads CASSDTGMGNTIYF. The CDR3 DNA follows: TGTGCCAGCAGTGATACAGGGATGGGAAACACCATATATTTT.

The CDR3 reads CASTPSGTGLREQYV. As DNA, the CDR3 is TGTGCCAGCACCCCCTCCGGGACAGGACTCCGGGAGCAGTACGTC. The chain joins TRBV6-2 or TRBV6-3 to TRBJ2-7; TRBD1 matches 8 bases. CDR3 length: 15 amino acids. CDR1 is MNHEY and CDR2 is SVGEGT in the germline V gene. With 7 bases clipped from V and 7 bases from J, the junction kept 15 bases outside the gene matches.

In this sample, this clone turned up once. The CDR3 bases are TGCGCCAGCAGCTCCCAAGAAGCCACCTATGGCTACACCTTC. It encodes CASSSQEATYGYTF. The V and J genes are TRBV5-1 and TRBJ1-2; D is undetermined. The CDR3 is 14 amino acids. Germline-derived CDR1 and CDR2 are SGHRS and YFSETQ. The V end lost 3 bases, the J end lost 4 bases, and 13 bases lay between the germline ends.

The chain links TRBV28 to TRBJ1-5; D uncertain. The CDR3 contains 14 residues. V lost 1 base, J lost 6 bases, and 10 bases lay in between. The germline gives CDR1 MDHEN, CDR2 SYDVKM. The CDR3 region has the DNA TGTGCCAGCAGTTTATCCCAGGATGGTCAGCCCCAGCATTTT. It translates to CASSLSQDGQPQHF.

The J gene is TRBJ2-1, the V gene TRBV9; 7 bases match TRBD2. This CDR3 is built from 16 residues. J gave up 2 bases and V 4 bases, and 9 bases lay outside the gene matches. CDR1 is SGDLS and CDR2 is YYNGEE in the germline V gene. The CDR3 DNA reads TGTGCCAGCAGCCCCGCCGGGAGGACCGCCTACAATGAGCAGTTCTTC. Its translation is CASSPAGRTAYNEQFF.

The chain uses TRBV5-6 and TRBJ2-5, with D unresolved. V lost 0 bases, J lost 9 bases, and 9 bases lay in between. CDR3 length: 12 amino acids. Germline values: CDR1 SGHDT, CDR2 YYEEEE. The CDR3 nucleotides are TGTGCCAGCAGCTTGGCAGGTTACGCCCAGTACTTC. This encodes CASSLAGYAQYF.

This clone showed up just a few times. The chain carries TRBV5-1 and TRBJ1-6; no definite D call. The CDR3 runs to 15 residues. The germline V gene has CDR1 SGHRS and CDR2 YFSETQ. V was shortened by 0 bases and J by 4 bases, with 8 bases between the two germline ends. This chain's CDR3 is CASSLATDYNSPLHF. DNA for the CDR3: TGCGCCAGCAGCTTGGCTACCGATTATAATTCACCCCTCCACTTT.

The rearrangement joins TRBV24-1 to TRBJ2-3; the D gene is possibly TRBD2 (5 bases). This CDR3 is built from 16 residues. The germline CDR1 and CDR2 sequences are KGHDR and SFDVKD. Trimming shortened V by 3 bases and J by 0 bases, and 12 bases separated the two germline ends. In DNA form, the CDR3 reads TGTGCCACCAGTGATGGCTCCGGACTCAGCACAGATACGCAGTATTTT. It encodes CATSDGSGLSTDTQYF.

The rearrangement links TRBV7-3 to TRBJ2-3; D is uncertain. CDR1 is SGHTA, CDR2 FQGTGA, per germline. Trimming pared 6 bases from V and 7 bases from J, leaving 11 bases between. The CDR3 is 12 residues long. CDR3: CASSLNRNTQYF. CDR3 sequence (DNA): TGTGCCAGCAGTCTGAATAGAAATACGCAGTATTTT.

The chain carries TRBV9 and TRBJ1-3; 10 bases fit TRBD1. Germline values: CDR1 SGDLS, CDR2 YYNGEE. Germline trimming cut 0 bases from V and 0 bases from J; bases unmatched to any gene: 6. The length of the CDR3 is 18 residues. The CDR3 DNA sequence: TGTGCCAGCAGCGTAGGACCGGGACAGGGGTCCTCTGGAAACACCATATATTTT. It yields the protein CASSVGPGQGSSGNTIYF.

The chain links TRBV20-1 to TRBJ2-3; 7 nucleotides match TRBD2. Germline assignment: CDR1 DFQATT and CDR2 SNEGSKA (reference sequence). V lost 3 bases, J lost 2 bases, and 11 bases stayed unmatched. CDR3 length: 16 amino acids. The CDR3 region has the DNA TGCAGTGCTAGTCGAGAAGTGGGAGGGATCACAGATACGCAGTATTTT. It encodes CSASREVGGITDTQYF.

The CDR3 sequence is CASSPGQGRGRATEQFF. The CDR3 nucleotides are TGTGCCAGCTCCCCGGGACAGGGCCGCGGGAGGGCCACTGAGCAGTTCTTC. The chain links TRBV28 to TRBJ2-1; perhaps D is TRBD1 or TRBD2 (9 bases each). The V gene lost 8 bases and the J gene lost 9 bases, with 29 bases spanning the gap. Looked up from germline, CDR1 is MDHEN and CDR2 is SYDVKM. This CDR3 has 17 residues.

This chain connects TRBV28 to TRBJ2-7, with 8 bases identical to TRBD1. The CDR3 contains 15 residues. V shed 4 bases and J 4 bases; nucleotides not matched to a gene: 9. CDR1 is MDHEN and CDR2 is SYDVKM in the germline V gene. The CDR3 reads CASSSPGQGSYEQYF. The CDR3 DNA reads as TGTGCCAGCAGTTCTCCCGGACAGGGCTCGTACGAGCAGTACTTC.

V is TRBV28 and J is TRBJ1-2; TRBD1 aligns across 7 bases. The CDR3 spans 11 residues. J was trimmed by 4 bases and V by 7 bases; bases with no gene match: 0. Looked up from germline, CDR1 is MDHEN and CDR2 is SYDVKM. The CDR3 nucleotides read TGTGCCAGCACAGGGGGCTATGGCTACACCTTC. It translates to CASTGGYGYTF.

The V gene is TRBV11-3, the J gene TRBJ1-1; tentatively, D is TRBD1 (6 bases). The germline V gene has CDR1 SGHNT and CDR2 YENEEA. The CDR3 extends over 15 amino acids. V dropped 10 bases and J dropped 3 bases, with 21 bases sitting between them. CDR3 sequence reads: CATKPMEAGDTEAFF. Written as DNA, the CDR3 is TGTGCCACCAAACCCATGGAGGCAGGGGACACTGAAGCTTTCTTT.

This sequence joins TRBV5-1 and TRBJ1-6; 9 bases are a match to TRBD1. V dropped 5 bases and J dropped 5; count of bases not matched to a gene: 2. Germline lookup yields CDR1 SGHRS and CDR2 YFSETQ. The CDR3 has 14 residues. The CDR3 coding sequence is TGCGCCAGCAGTTGGGACAGGGATAATTCACCCCTCCACTTT. Translated, it gives CASSWDRDNSPLHF. The entire variable domain, with the rest obtained from reference TRBV5-1 and TRBJ1-6, is as follows: KAGVTQTPRYLIKTRGQQVTLSCSPISGHRSVSWYQQTPGQGLQFLFEYFSETQRNKGNFPGRFSGRQFSNSRSEMNVSTLELGDSALYLCASSWDRDNSPLHFGNGTRLTVT.

This chain connects TRBV19 to TRBJ2-3; D possibly corresponds to TRBD2 (6 bases). CDR1 is LNHDA and CDR2 is SQIVND in the germline V gene (reference sequence). V was shortened by 3 bases and J by 7 bases, with 17 bases between the two germline ends. CDR3 length equals 15 residues. The CDR3 loop is CASSILPGEANTQYF. The DNA for the CDR3 is TGTGCCAGTAGTATCCTTCCCGGGGAGGCGAATACGCAGTATTTT.

The chain uses TRBV2 and TRBJ1-2, with D unclear. The CDR3 runs 14 residues. Trimming stripped 2 bases from V and 5 bases from J, with 12 bases between. Germline V gives CDR1 SNHLY, CDR2 FYNNEI. The CDR3: CASSENSQVYGYTF. For the CDR3, the DNA is TGTGCCAGCAGTGAAAATAGTCAGGTGTATGGCTACACCTTC.

V gene TRBV18 combines with J gene TRBJ1-5; 8 nucleotides match TRBD1. The germline V gene has CDR1 KGHSH and CDR2 LQKENI. J was trimmed by 4 bases and V by 6 bases; bases with no gene match: 8. The CDR3 spans 15 residues. The CDR3 region has the DNA TGTGCCAGCTCCCTCGGACAGGGCGGTAATCAGCCCCAGCATTTT. Translation: CASSLGQGGNQPQHF.

This clone was found once. This chain uses TRBV10-3 with TRBJ2-3, with 10 bases identical to TRBD2. Per germline, CDR1 ENHRY and CDR2 SYGVKD. The CDR3 has 14 residues. Trimming removed 6 bases from V and 7 bases from J; junction bases left unmatched: 7. CDR3 loop: CAIRGSGRVNTQYF. CDR3 DNA sequence: TGTGCCATCAGGGGCAGCGGGAGGGTAAATACGCAGTATTTT.

This chain joins TRBV27 and TRBJ1-1; D is unclear. The CDR3 covers 12 residues. Trimming took off 6 bases at V and 2 bases at J, with 7 bases between the two ends. CDR1 and CDR2 (germline): MNHEY, SMNVEV (reference sequence). CDR3 loop: CASREGNTEAFF. DNA for the CDR3: TGTGCCAGCAGAGAGGGTAACACTGAAGCTTTCTTT.